This T cell receptor (beta chain) originates from a study of blood T cell repertoires in COVID-19. Whole-study context: From the United States, Italy and Spain came samples of acute and convalescent COVID-19. T cells, B-cell-depleted T cells, or PBMCs provided the cDNA or gDNA that served as material.

This clone came up a few times. CDR1 is LNHNV and CDR2 is YYDKDF in the germline V gene (reference sequence). The V end lost 5 bases, the J end lost 11 bases, and 28 bases lay between the germline ends. The CDR3 totals 17 residues. Original processing methods: Amplification with reference gene primers provided the estimates of nucleated cell counts. TCRdb's copy holds only in-frame clones and misses some; the assay was immunoSEQ multiplex PCR. V and J calls plus clone size are reproduced from that table; the DNA served to infer D and trimming. Of about 190,000 clones in the sample, roughly 78% were seen once.

The TCR was taken from an elderly woman with active or convalescent COVID-19. The chain couples TRBV15 to TRBJ1-5, with D perhaps matching TRBD1 (6 bases). Sequencing input: peripheral blood. CDR3: CATSQDLNRALGLTQHF. For the CDR3, the DNA is TGTGCCACCAGCCAGGACCTAAACAGGGCCCTCGGTTTAACCCAGCATTTT.